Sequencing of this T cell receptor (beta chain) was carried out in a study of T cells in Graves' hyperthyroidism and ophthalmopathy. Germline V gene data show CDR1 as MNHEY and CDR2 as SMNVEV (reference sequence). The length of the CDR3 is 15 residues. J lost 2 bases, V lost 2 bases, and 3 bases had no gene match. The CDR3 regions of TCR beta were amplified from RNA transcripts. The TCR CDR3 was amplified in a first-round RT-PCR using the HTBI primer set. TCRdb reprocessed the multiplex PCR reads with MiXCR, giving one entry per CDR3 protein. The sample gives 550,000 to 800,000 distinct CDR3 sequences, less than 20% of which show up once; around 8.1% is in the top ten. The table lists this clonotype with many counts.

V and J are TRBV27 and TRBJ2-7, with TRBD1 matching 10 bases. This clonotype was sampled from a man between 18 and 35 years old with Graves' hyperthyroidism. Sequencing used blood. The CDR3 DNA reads TGTGCCAGCAGTTTACGCGGGACAGGGGCCTACGAGCAGTACTTC. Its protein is CASSLRGTGAYEQYF.